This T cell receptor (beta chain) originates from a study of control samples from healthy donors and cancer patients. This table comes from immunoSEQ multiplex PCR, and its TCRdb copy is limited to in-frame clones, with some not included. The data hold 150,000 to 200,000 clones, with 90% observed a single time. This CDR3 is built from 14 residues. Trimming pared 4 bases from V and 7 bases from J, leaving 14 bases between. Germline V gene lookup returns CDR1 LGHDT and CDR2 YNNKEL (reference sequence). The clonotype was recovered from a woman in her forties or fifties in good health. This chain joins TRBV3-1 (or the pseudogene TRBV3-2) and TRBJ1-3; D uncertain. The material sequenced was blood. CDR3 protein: CASSLRPERNTIYF. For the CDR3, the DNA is TGTGCCAGCAGCCTCCGCCCGGAGCGGAACACCATATATTTT.